This is a list of T cell receptor beta chains from one sample in a study of OX40 agonist ivuxolimab in advanced cancers. Data came from immunoSEQ multiplex PCR; TCRdb stores just in-frame clones and leaves some out. The data show 35,000 or so clones, 82% seen once. The sample in question was CD4+ or CD8+ T cells sorted from blood, obtained in a trial of the OX40 agonist ivuxolimab. The receptor source for this set is an adult with an advanced solid tumor such as melanoma, head and neck, liver or kidney cancer. Each CDR3 is given with its conserved first and last residue. Each record gives: clone size, V gene, J gene, D gene, CDR3 DNA, CDR3 protein. A D gene is named only where the DNA matches it firmly. Size is stated for part of the rows, as once, few or many counts, or as a class when the clone is expanded.

-	TRBV28	TRBJ1-4	TRBD1	TGTGCCAGCAGTTCAGTCGGGTCAGGGGGACTTAAAAAACTGTTTTTT	CASSSVGSGGLKKLFF
few	TRBV19	TRBJ1-3	-	TGTGCCAGTAGTATTTCGGCGATCTCTGGAAACACCATATATTTT	CASSISAISGNTIYF
few	TRBV4-1	TRBJ1-5	-	TGCGCCAGCAGCCAAGACCTGGTTGGCAATCAGCCCCAGCATTTT	CASSQDLVGNQPQHF
-	TRBV6-5	TRBJ2-7	-	TGTGCCAGCAGTCCCCCCCGTGCCAGCTCCTACGAGCAGTACTTC	CASSPPRASSYEQYF
-	TRBV21-1	TRBJ2-2	-	TGTGCCAGCAGCAAAGAGGAAGGGGAGCTGTTTTTT	CASSKEEGELFF
-	TRBV7-3	TRBJ2-1	-	TGTGCCAGCAGCTTAGAGGCCTCGGGAAGCTCCTACAATGAGCAGTTCTTC	CASSLEASGSSYNEQFF
few	TRBV5-4	TRBJ2-7	TRBD2	TGTGCCAGCAGCTTTGCTAGCGGGGACTACGAGCAGTACTTC	CASSFASGDYEQYF
once	TRBV2	TRBJ2-1	-	TGTGCCAGCAGTGAGAACAATGAGCAGTTCTTC	CASSENNEQFF
-	TRBV6-1	TRBJ1-4	TRBD1	TGTGCCAGCAGTGCGGGACAGTTAGAAGAAAAACTGTTTTTT	CASSAGQLEEKLFF
-	TRBV19	TRBJ1-3	-	TGTGCCAGTAGTGATCACGTTAACTCTGGAAACACCATATATTTT	CASSDHVNSGNTIYF
-	TRBV10-3	TRBJ1-1	TRBD1	TGTGCCATCAGCGACAGGGTAACTGAAGCTTTCTTT	CAISDRVTEAFF
few	TRBV6-1	TRBJ2-4	-	TGTGCCAGCAGTGAGGCGGGATCCATCACAATAAGGGGAAACATTCAGTACTTC	CASSEAGSITIRGNIQYF
-	TRBV5-5	TRBJ2-3	-	TGTGCCAGCAGCCCGGGGTTCATTCTGCAGTATTTT	CASSPGFILQYF
once	TRBV21-1	TRBJ1-5	-	TGTGCCAGCAGCAAAACGGTGGGGGGAGGGGACCCCAATCAGCCCCAGCATTTT	CASSKTVGGGDPNQPQHF
-	TRBV5-6	TRBJ2-5	TRBD1	TGTGCCAGCAGCCCCCTACAGGGGAGAGAGACCCAGTACTTC	CASSPLQGRETQYF
once	TRBV21-1	TRBJ2-3	-	TGTGCCAGCAGCACCTCCCCAGCAACAGGGTCAGATACGCAGTATTTT	CASSTSPATGSDTQYF
-	TRBV7-8	TRBJ2-2	TRBD1	TGTGCCAGCAGCCCAGAGAACAGGGGGTTGGGCGGGGAGCTGTTTTTT	CASSPENRGLGGELFF
-	TRBV20-1	TRBJ1-4	-	TGCAGTGCTAGCAGTGTCACCCGATACTTTTTT	CSASSVTRYFF
once	TRBV18	TRBJ2-5	-	TGTGCCAGCTCACCACGAACAGAGGAGACCCAGTACTTC	CASSPRTEETQYF
-	TRBV13	TRBJ2-2	TRBD2	TGTGCCAGCAGCTATAGCGGGAGAAATGCCGGGGAGCTGTTTTTT	CASSYSGRNAGELFF
-	TRBV15	TRBJ1-3	-	TGTGCCACCGCCCTTAGGGAGGGGGACACCATATATTTT	CATALREGDTIYF
-	TRBV18	TRBJ2-2	TRBD2	TGTGCCAGCTCACCCGCGGCGAGCGGGGGCCCTCTGAACACCGGGGAGCTGTTTTTT	CASSPAASGGPLNTGELFF
-	TRBV5-4	TRBJ2-7	TRBD2	TGTGCCAGCAGCTCCCGGGGGGGTAACGAGCAGTACTTC	CASSSRGGNEQYF
-	TRBV5-1	TRBJ1-3	-	TGCGCCAGCAGCTTGGCCAGGGGAATCTCTGGAAACACCATATATTTT	CASSLARGISGNTIYF
-	TRBV5-6	TRBJ1-2	TRBD1	TGTGCCAGCAGCATCCGGGACAGGGTAGAGGGCTATGGCTACACCTTC	CASSIRDRVEGYGYTF
-	TRBV5-1	TRBJ2-2	TRBD1	TGCGCCAGCAGCCATGGACAGGGGGGCGGCGGGGAGCTGTTTTTT	CASSHGQGGGGELFF
-	TRBV29-1	TRBJ2-5	-	TGCAGCGTTGAAGGAGGGAGGGGGCGGTCAGAGACCCAGTACTTC	CSVEGGRGRSETQYF
once	TRBV7-3	TRBJ2-7	-	TGTGCCAGCAGCACCCTTGAAAAATACGAGCAGTACTTC	CASSTLEKYEQYF
once	TRBV5-6	TRBJ1-4	-	TGTGCCAGCAGCTTGGCAGTACAGGCGGCGGCTAATGAAAAACTGTTTTTT	CASSLAVQAAANEKLFF
-	TRBV4-2	TRBJ2-1	-	TGTGCCAGCAGCCAAGGACGGGACGCTGAGCAGTTCTTC	CASSQGRDAEQFF
few	TRBV2	TRBJ1-6	-	TGTGCCAGCACCGATGGTTGGTCCAGTGGTAATTCACCCCTCCACTTT	CASTDGWSSGNSPLHF
-	TRBV7-2	TRBJ1-2	-	TGTGCCAGCAGCTTGTGGGGGGATGATGGCTACACCTTC	CASSLWGDDGYTF
-	TRBV7-6	TRBJ1-2	-	TGTGCCAGCAGCTCTAGCTCTCGAAAGACCTATGGCTACACCTTC	CASSSSSRKTYGYTF
-	TRBV7-6	TRBJ1-6	TRBD1	TGTGCCAGCAGCTTAGGACAGGGAAGGTCACCCCTCCACTTT	CASSLGQGRSPLHF
-	TRBV19	TRBJ1-1	-	TGTGCCAGTAGTATAGATCTGGGACGGAAAGCTTTCTTT	CASSIDLGRKAFF
-	TRBV2	TRBJ2-3	-	TGTGCCAGCAGTTCTGCATCTAGCACAGATACGCAGTATTTT	CASSSASSTDTQYF
-	TRBV6-5	TRBJ2-1	TRBD2	TGTGCCAGCAACCCTAGCCGCCCGGGGGGCAATGAGCAGTTCTTC	CASNPSRPGGNEQFF
-	TRBV30	TRBJ1-1	-	TGTGCCTGGAGTCCACAGACGAACACTGAAGCTTTCTTT	CAWSPQTNTEAFF
-	TRBV7-3	TRBJ2-2	-	TGTGCCAGCAGCCGCACCGGGGAGCTGTTTTTT	CASSRTGELFF
-	TRBV5-5	TRBJ1-3	-	TGTGCCAGCAGTTTGGACAGAGCTGGAAACACCATATATTTT	CASSLDRAGNTIYF
once	TRBV4-2	TRBJ2-7	TRBD2	TGTGCCAGCAGCCAGGAGGACTCCCGGACTAGCGGCTCCTACGAGCAGTACTTC	CASSQEDSRTSGSYEQYF
-	TRBV7-8	TRBJ1-1	-	TGTGCCAGCAGCTTGGGATCGGCGAACACTGAAGCTTTCTTT	CASSLGSANTEAFF